A single sample is the source of the 30 T cell receptor beta chains below, sequenced in a study of shared clonotypes between healthy human individuals. Sequencing used immunoSEQ multiplex PCR; TCRdb keeps in-frame clones, though not all of them. The sample holds some 480,000 clones; around 80% are singletons and the top ten take about 12%. The source material was PBMCs. The receptor source for this set is a woman aged 40 to 55 in good health. Some clones in this sample may be carry-over from other donors' samples.

This chain joins TRBV19 and TRBJ1-5, with D unresolved. The CDR3 runs 15 residues. CDR1 is LNHDA and CDR2 is SQIVND in the germline V gene (reference sequence). The germline V and J ends were trimmed by 3 bases and 1 base, with 10 bases remaining between them. DNA for the CDR3: TGTGCCAGTAGTATTGAGGCAGCAAGCAATCAGCCCCAGCATTTT. It encodes CASSIEAASNQPQHF.

The chain joins TRBV18 to TRBJ2-7, with 7 positions matching TRBD1. CDR3 size: 13 residues. J was trimmed by 3 bases and V by 5 bases; bases with no gene match: 4. CDR1 and CDR2 from the germline V gene are KGHSH and LQKENI. The CDR3 DNA reads TGTGCCAGCTCAACCGGGACAGACTACGAGCAGTACTTC. This translates into CASSTGTDYEQYF. Combining the CDR3 with reference TRBV18 and TRBJ2-7 gives the whole variable domain NAGVMQNPRHLVRRRGQEARLRCSPMKGHSHVYWYRQLPEEGLKFMVYLQKENIIDESGMPKERFSAEFPKEGPSILRIQQVVRGDSAAYFCASSTGTDYEQYFGPGTRLTVT.

This clone was picked up one time. This chain joins TRBV19 and TRBJ1-1; TRBD1 aligns across 7 bases. This CDR3 comprises 14 residues. V lost 8 bases to trimming and J lost 5 bases; unmatched junction nucleotides: 11. Germline lookup yields CDR1 LNHDA and CDR2 SQIVND (reference sequence). Here the CDR3 DNA reads TGTGCCAGTTCTACAGGGGCTAGGGGGACTGAAGCTTTCTTT. It encodes CASSTGARGTEAFF.

The genes are TRBV5-1 and TRBJ2-2; 7 bases align to TRBD2. V was pared by 7 bases and J by 4 bases, with 7 bases of the junction left unmatched. The germline CDR1 and CDR2 sequences are SGHRS and YFSETQ. CDR3 length equals 14 residues. In DNA, the CDR3 is TGCGCCAGCGGAGGGAGGGCGGGCACCGGGGAGCTGTTTTTT. Its translation is CASGGRAGTGELFF.

V gene TRBV19 combines with J gene TRBJ1-1; 12 bases align to TRBD1. Germline CDR1 is LNHDA and CDR2 is SQIVND (reference sequence). The CDR3 is made up of 15 amino acids. After removal of 7 bases from V and 6 bases from J, the junction contained 9 bases not matched to a gene. CDR3 sequence: CASTLTGTGGSEAFF. The CDR3, as DNA: TGTGCCAGTACCCTTACCGGGACAGGGGGCTCTGAAGCTTTCTTT.

This clone was seen more than once but under ten times. V and J are TRBV11-3 and TRBJ2-1; 8 bases line up with TRBD1. CDR3 length: 18 residues. V was pared by 1 base and J by 5 bases, with 13 bases of the junction left unmatched. Per the germline V gene, CDR1 is SGHNT and CDR2 is YENEEA. CDR3 region: CASSLVPGQELLHNEQFF. The DNA of the CDR3 is TGTGCCAGCAGCTTAGTGCCGGGACAGGAACTTTTACACAATGAGCAGTTCTTC.

This clone is a singleton in its sample. J is TRBJ2-1 and V is TRBV4-2; 10 positions agree with TRBD2. J lost 5 bases, V lost 4 bases, and 5 bases had no gene match. The CDR3 length is 15 residues. Per the germline V gene, CDR1 is LGHNA and CDR2 is YNFKEQ. The CDR3 DNA sequence: TGTGCCAGCAGCCCCCTAGCGGGAGTGGACAATGAGCAGTTCTTC. Its translation is CASSPLAGVDNEQFF.

This clone came up once. The chain links TRBV5-1 to TRBJ2-5; TRBD1 matches 8 bases. There are 14 residues in the CDR3. Germline CDR1 SGHRS, CDR2 YFSETQ. Trimming took 4 bases from V and 5 from J; bases not matched to a gene: 7. For the CDR3, the DNA is TGCGCCAGCAGCCTTGGACAGGGCAGGGAGACCCAGTACTTC. Amino acids: CASSLGQGRETQYF.

V and J are TRBV11-2 and TRBJ2-3; D may be TRBD1 (5 bases). CDR3 length equals 16 residues. Trimming took off 0 bases at V and 0 bases at J, with 10 bases between the two ends. Per the germline V gene, CDR1 is SGHAT and CDR2 is FQNNGV. The chain's CDR3 is CASSLDPDTSTDTQYF. The CDR3 DNA reads TGTGCCAGCAGCTTAGATCCGGACACTAGCACAGATACGCAGTATTTT.

This clone was observed a single time. The J gene is TRBJ2-3, the V gene TRBV27, with a weak D call TRBD2 (5 bases). V lost 7 bases to trimming and J lost 0 bases, with 23 bases between them. This CDR3 is 18 amino acids long. Germline V gene lookup returns CDR1 MNHEY and CDR2 SMNVEV (reference sequence). The CDR3 protein is CASKRNRRTGASTDTQYF. CDR3 in DNA: TGTGCCAGCAAGCGGAACCGCCGTACCGGTGCTAGCACAGATACGCAGTATTTT.

V and J are TRBV6-5 and TRBJ2-7; 8 bases match TRBD1. Germline CDR1 reads MNHEY; CDR2 reads SVGAGI. Germline trimming cut 5 bases from V and 4 bases from J; bases unmatched to any gene: 4. The CDR3 covers 13 residues. The CDR3 nucleotides read TGTGCCAGCAGTCCAGGGGGCGGGTACGAGCAGTACTTC. It is translated as CASSPGGGYEQYF.

This clone was observed a single time. The CDR3 region is CAWSVDRADGANVLTF. The CDR3 nucleotides read TGTGCCTGGAGTGTAGACAGGGCGGATGGGGCCAACGTCCTGACTTTC. This sequence joins TRBV30 and TRBJ2-6; TRBD1 matches at 7 bases. Germline V gene lookup returns CDR1 GTSNPN and CDR2 SVGIG (reference sequence). After removal of 0 bases from V and 3 bases from J, the junction contained 5 bases not matched to a gene. This CDR3 contains 16 residues.

This clone was counted once. The chain has TRBV4-1 and TRBJ1-4, with D possibly matching TRBD1 (6 bases). Germline CDR1 is MGHRA and CDR2 is YSYEKL. Trimming stripped 8 bases from V and 5 bases from J, with 15 bases between. The CDR3 covers 14 residues. The CDR3 region is CASQSDSGNEKLFF. Here the CDR3 DNA reads TGCGCCAGCCAATCGGACAGCGGAAATGAAAAACTGTTTTTT.

As DNA, the CDR3 is TGTGCCAGCAGCTTTGCTTACTATCCCGACAAACTGCAAGACACCCTCCACTTT. This codes for CASSFAYYPDKLQDTLHF. V usage is TRBV11-2 and J usage is TRBJ1-6; no clear D. The CDR3 contains 18 residues. In germline, CDR1 is SGHAT, CDR2 FQNNGV. Trimming shortened V by 3 bases and J by 14 bases, and 29 bases separated the two germline ends.

J is TRBJ2-3 and V is TRBV18; D is uncertain. The germline V and J ends were trimmed by 1 base and 1 base, with 9 bases remaining between them. CDR3 size: 15 residues. Germline assignment: CDR1 KGHSH and CDR2 LQKENI. The DNA for the CDR3 is TGTGCCAGCTCACCACGAAGGCTGGGCACAGATACGCAGTATTTT. Translated: CASSPRRLGTDTQYF.

The chain links TRBV29-1 to TRBJ2-3; 7 bases match TRBD2. Trimming took 0 bases from V and 2 from J; bases not matched to a gene: 11. This CDR3 region has 17 residues. Germline V CDR1 and CDR2: SQVTM, ANQGSEA. CDR3 in DNA: TGCAGCGTTGAAGATCTAGGGCTAGCGGAGGCCACAGATACGCAGTATTTT. As protein: CSVEDLGLAEATDTQYF.

The genes are TRBV21-1 and TRBJ2-5. TRBV21-1 has pseudogene status. This CDR3 region has 16 residues. CDR3 amino acids: CASSKGSPDLQETQYF. The DNA of the CDR3 is TGTGCCAGCAGCAAAGGAAGCCCCGACCTGCAAGAGACCCAGTACTTC.

V usage is TRBV2 and J usage is TRBJ2-2; possibly TRBD2 for D (6 bases). Germline CDR1 and CDR2: SNHLY and FYNNEI. The germline V and J ends were trimmed by 5 bases and 0 bases, with 13 bases remaining between them. The CDR3 loop spans 16 amino acids. The CDR3 loop reads CASSPRRGTNTGELFF. The CDR3 nucleotides are TGTGCCAGCAGTCCCCGGAGGGGAACGAACACCGGGGAGCTGTTTTTT.

The chain carries TRBV9 and TRBJ2-3; D call uncertain. This CDR3 is built from 14 residues. Germline CDR1 is SGDLS and CDR2 is YYNGEE. Trimming took off 2 bases at V and 0 bases at J, with 7 bases between the two ends. The CDR3, as DNA: TGTGCCAGCAGCGTCTTGGCTAGCACAGATACGCAGTATTTT. This sequence encodes CASSVLASTDTQYF.

This clone occurred many times. V is TRBV25-1 and J is TRBJ1-1, with D perhaps matching TRBD1 (6 bases). This CDR3 comprises 15 residues. Germline CDR1 reads MGHDK; CDR2 reads SYGVNS. V was trimmed by 4 bases and J by 1 base, leaving 13 bases between them. The CDR3 nucleotides read TGTGCCAGCAGTGCTCGGACGGACAGGAACACTGAAGCTTTCTTT. Encoded protein: CASSARTDRNTEAFF.

The rearrangement links TRBV15 to TRBJ2-1, with 11 nucleotides matching TRBD2. CDR3 size: 14 residues. Germline V lookup: CDR1 LNHNV, CDR2 YYDKDF (reference sequence). V was pared by 2 bases and J by 9 bases, with 3 bases of the junction left unmatched. The CDR3 DNA reads TGTGCCACCAGCAGACATAGCGGGAGGGGTGAGCAGTTCTTC. Translated, it gives CATSRHSGRGEQFF. The full variable domain, its missing parts supplied by reference TRBV15 and TRBJ2-1, is DAMVIQNPRYQVTQFGKPVTLSCSQTLNHNVMYWYQQKSSQAPKLLFHYYDKDFNNEADTPDNFQSRRPNTSFCFLDIRSPGLGDTAMYLCATSRHSGRGEQFFGPGTRLTVL.

This clone was counted only a few times. Additional DNA sequences in this sample encode the identical CDR3. The rearrangement uses TRBV18 and TRBJ2-5; no clear D gene. The CDR3 sequence is 12 residues long. The V end was cut by 5 bases, the J end by 3 bases, with 7 bases between. Germline V gives CDR1 KGHSH, CDR2 LQKENI. CDR3 sequence (DNA): TGTGCCAGCTCAGGTTTGGAAGAGACCCAGTACTTC. This translates into CASSGLEETQYF.

The chain is built from TRBV5-1 and TRBJ2-5, with 10 bases fitting TRBD2. Germline-derived CDR1 and CDR2 are SGHRS and YFSETQ. This CDR3 spans 16 amino acids. V lost 4 bases to trimming and J lost 1 base; unmatched junction nucleotides: 7. The CDR3 nucleotides are TGCGCCAGCAGCCTAGACACTAGCGGGATCCAAGAGACCCAGTACTTC. This codes for CASSLDTSGIQETQYF.

A few counts support this clone. This chain joins TRBV7-3 and TRBJ2-2, with TRBD1 as a possible D gene (5 bases). Trimming pared 0 bases from V and 7 bases from J, leaving 12 bases between. The CDR3 runs 15 residues. Germline V lookup: CDR1 SGHTA, CDR2 FQGTGA. CDR3 in amino acids: CASSLTGQPGGELFF. The DNA for the CDR3 is TGTGCCAGCAGCTTAACGGGGCAGCCAGGCGGGGAGCTGTTTTTT. The full variable domain, its missing parts supplied by reference TRBV7-3 and TRBJ2-2, is GAGVSQTPSNKVTEKGKYVELRCDPISGHTALYWYRQSLGQGPEFLIYFQGTGAADDSGLPNDRFFAVRPEGSVSTLKIQRTERGDSAVYLCASSLTGQPGGELFFGEGSRLTVL.

Comments on this clone: Other DNA sequences in the sample encode the same CDR3. This chain connects TRBV9 to TRBJ2-4; D unresolved. V shed 0 bases and J shed 1 base, with 5 bases lying between them. CDR3 size: 14 residues. The germline gives CDR1 SGDLS, CDR2 YYNGEE. CDR3 protein: CASSVGGAKNIQYF. The CDR3 nucleotides are TGTGCCAGCAGCGTAGGCGGTGCCAAAAACATTCAGTACTTC. Looking up the rest from reference TRBV9 and TRBJ2-4 gives the full variable domain: DSGVTQTPKHLITATGQRVTLRCSPRSGDLSVYWYQQSLDQGLQFLIQYYNGEERAKGNILERFSAQQFPDLHSELNLSSLELGDSALYFCASSVGGAKNIQYFGAGTRLSVL.

This chain joins TRBV11-2 and TRBJ2-5, with 8 bases that match TRBD2. From germline, CDR1 is SGHAT and CDR2 FQNNGV. The J segment lost 5 bases and the V segment lost 2 bases, leaving 4 bases of the junction unmatched. The CDR3 consists of 14 residues. As DNA, the CDR3 is TGTGCCAGCAGCTTAACCCGACTAGCGGAGACCCAGTACTTC. Amino acid sequence: CASSLTRLAETQYF.

V is TRBV10-1 and J is TRBJ2-3; 7 nucleotides align to TRBD2. The V gene's germline CDR1 is WNHNN and CDR2 SYGVQD (reference sequence). The CDR3 is 16 amino acids. Trimming removed 3 bases from V and 1 base from J; junction bases left unmatched: 7. The CDR3 DNA is TGCGCCAGCAGTGACCCGAGCGGGGATGGCACAGATACGCAGTATTTT. Residues: CASSDPSGDGTDTQYF.

The chain recombines TRBV30 with TRBJ2-4, with 9 bases matching TRBD2. Germline CDR1 and CDR2: GTSNPN and SVGIG (reference sequence). The CDR3 totals 15 residues. After removal of 0 bases from V and 9 bases from J, the junction contained 9 bases not matched to a gene. The CDR3 spells CAWSVTASGTGIQYF. DNA for the CDR3: TGTGCCTGGAGTGTAACGGCTAGCGGGACGGGCATTCAGTACTTC. The full variable domain, with the rest looked up from reference TRBV30 and TRBJ2-4, is SQTIHQWPATLVQPVGSPLSLECTVEGTSNPNLYWYRQAAGRGLQLLFYSVGIGQISSEVPQNLSASRPQDRQFILSSKKLLLSDSGFYLCAWSVTASGTGIQYFGAGTRLSVL.

The J gene is TRBJ2-5, the V gene TRBV10-3; TRBD2 aligns across 7 bases. CDR1 and CDR2 (germline): ENHRY, SYGVKD. The CDR3 is 12 residues long. With 10 bases clipped from V and 3 bases from J, the junction kept 5 bases outside the gene matches. Written as DNA, the CDR3 is TGTGCCACCGGGGCGGGGGAAGAGACCCAGTACTTC. It yields the protein CATGAGEETQYF.

This clone was recorded only once. The V call is TRBV6-6, the J call TRBJ2-7; 14 nucleotides line up with TRBD2. This CDR3 is built from 15 residues. Germline CDR1 is MNHNY and CDR2 is SVGAGI (reference sequence). V was clipped by 6 bases and J by 5 bases; unmatched bases: 6. CDR3 coding DNA: TGTGCCAGCAGCCAGGGACTAGCGGGAGCAGACGAGCAGTACTTC. Protein product: CASSQGLAGADEQYF.